This TCR beta chain was observed in a study of shared clonotypes between healthy human individuals. Study details: For every donor, three CD4 naive, three CD4 memory, two CD8 naive and one CD8 memory plates were used.

J lost 6 bases, V lost 3 bases, and 8 bases had no gene match. CDR3 length: 15 amino acids. Germline V gene data show CDR1 as MNHEY and CDR2 as SMNVEV (reference sequence). About this clone: Its antigen remains unknown.

The authors ran the assay at deep level. Here immunoSEQ multiplex PCR was the method, and the copy in TCRdb shows in-frame clones only, minus some. The sample records 650,000 to 700,000 clones, 90% being singletons. General study points: Naive subsets tended to show greater estimated richness than memory subsets. Only blood underwent sampling, and tissue repertoires likely differ.

The TCR originated in a man younger than 30 in good health. Some clones in this sample may be carry-over from other donors' samples. Material for sequencing was memory CD8+ T cells from PBMCs. Subset meaning: CD45RO+ cells pooled with CCR7-negative TemRA cells. The chain links TRBV27 to TRBJ2-1; 7 bases line up with TRBD1. CDR3 coding DNA: TGTGCCAGCAGTTTCCGGGACAGACTGTTCAATGAGCAGTTCTTC. Translating gives CASSFRDRLFNEQFF.